A selection of T cell receptor beta chains follows, all from one sample in a study of OX40 agonist ivuxolimab in advanced cancers. Assay used: immunoSEQ multiplex PCR; TCRdb lists only in-frame clones, some missing. Of roughly 74,000 clones detected, about 89% appear once; the ten largest clones hold more than 0.5%. The starting material was CD4+ or CD8+ T cells sorted from blood, obtained in a trial of the OX40 agonist ivuxolimab. The receptor set was obtained from an adult with an advanced solid tumor such as melanoma, head and neck, liver or kidney cancer. CDR3s leave out the opening cysteine and the closing phenylalanine or tryptophan. Only some rows state a clone size, as once, few, many or a class for expanded clones.

J: TRBJ2-3; V: TRBV11-2; size: .; CDR3: ASSLLAGVLADTQY
J: TRBJ2-3; V: TRBV10-3; size: .; CDR3: ATAPTSTDTQY
J: TRBJ2-7; V: TRBV19; size: once; CDR3: ASSSGTGIYEQY
J: TRBJ1-2; V: TRBV30; size: .; CDR3: AWSVSGPTGVFT
J: TRBJ1-2; V: TRBV6-1; size: .; CDR3: ASNGARRHGYT
J: TRBJ1-4; V: TRBV6-1; size: .; CDR3: ASSLGGGIGEKLF
J: TRBJ2-3; V: TRBV4-3; size: once; CDR3: ASSQRGSQADTQY
J: TRBJ1-1; V: TRBV5-1; size: .; CDR3: ASSISDPNYEAF
J: TRBJ2-1; V: TRBV9; size: .; CDR3: ASSPTSGRLDEQF
J: TRBJ2-2; V: TRBV15; size: .; CDR3: ATQDLHRTNTGELF
J: TRBJ2-7; V: TRBV10-2; size: .; CDR3: ASSETSGRMHEQY
J: TRBJ2-3; V: TRBV5-1; size: .; CDR3: ASSLRQGDTDTQY
J: TRBJ2-3; V: TRBV9; size: .; CDR3: ASSSRGGVTTDTQY
J: TRBJ1-6; V: TRBV4-3; size: medium-sized; CDR3: ASSPGDHNSPLH
J: TRBJ2-1; V: TRBV11-3; size: .; CDR3: ASSLHTGPYNEQF
J: TRBJ2-7; V: TRBV30; size: .; CDR3: AWDRVRSYEQY
J: TRBJ1-2; V: TRBV5-4; size: .; CDR3: ASSSRGANYGYT
J: TRBJ2-1; V: TRBV10-2; size: .; CDR3: ASSEMGASGRAYNEQF
J: TRBJ2-1; V: TRBV9; size: .; CDR3: ASSVTSGSYSEQF
J: TRBJ1-2; V: TRBV27; size: .; CDR3: ASSLLADESYGYT
J: TRBJ1-2; V: TRBV4-1; size: .; CDR3: ASSLSGSDGYT
J: TRBJ2-3; V: TRBV27; size: .; CDR3: ASRPWDASSTDTQY
J: TRBJ2-1; V: TRBV23-1; size: .; CDR3: ASIPGVSSYNEQF
J: TRBJ1-1; V: TRBV30; size: once; CDR3: AWSVPGSVEVVF
J: TRBJ2-2; V: TRBV6-6; size: .; CDR3: ASSYQQNTGELF
J: TRBJ1-5; V: TRBV18; size: .; CDR3: ASSPGTASNQPQH
J: TRBJ2-3; V: TRBV19; size: .; CDR3: ASSIDRGTDTQY
J: TRBJ2-2; V: TRBV19; size: once; CDR3: ASQAWAGELF
J: TRBJ1-2; V: TRBV5-1; size: .; CDR3: ASSLGPFRTGASEGYT
J: TRBJ2-5; V: TRBV10-2; size: .; CDR3: ASSESARGVTQY
J: TRBJ2-5; V: TRBV7-9; size: .; CDR3: ASSLVSRQETQY
J: TRBJ2-7; V: TRBV2; size: .; CDR3: ASSVVYEQY
J: TRBJ1-1; V: TRBV10-3; size: .; CDR3: AIRADRLNTEAF
J: TRBJ2-3; V: TRBV7-3; size: .; CDR3: ASSPTGVRTDTQY
J: TRBJ1-6; V: TRBV5-4; size: .; CDR3: ASSLPLRPLH
J: TRBJ1-4; V: TRBV28; size: .; CDR3: ASSGPGGATNEKLF
J: TRBJ1-1; V: TRBV11-3; size: .; CDR3: ASSLGAGRTEAF
J: TRBJ1-5; V: TRBV28; size: .; CDR3: ASSFDGSGQPQH
J: TRBJ1-1; V: TRBV7-3; size: .; CDR3: ASSRGQANTEAF
J: TRBJ2-2; V: TRBV4-3; size: once; CDR3: ASSQNGDSGELF
J: TRBJ2-7; V: TRBV18; size: .; CDR3: ASSPGQGPSSYEQY
J: TRBJ1-1; V: TRBV18; size: .; CDR3: ASSPVSKSGTEAF
J: TRBJ1-4; V: TRBV6-1; size: .; CDR3: ASSVLGTPIGEKLF
J: TRBJ1-6; V: TRBV14; size: .; CDR3: ASSLRSGSPLH
J: TRBJ2-1; V: TRBV25-1; size: .; CDR3: ASSEGKGWVGEQF
J: TRBJ2-3; V: TRBV5-1; size: .; CDR3: ASSLDNSDTQY
J: TRBJ2-1; V: TRBV14; size: .; CDR3: ASSQLQGARNEQF
J: TRBJ2-5; V: TRBV29-1; size: .; CDR3: SVGQETQY
J: TRBJ1-2; V: TRBV23-1; size: .; CDR3: ASSRVGPFGGYT
J: TRBJ2-1; V: TRBV5-8; size: once; CDR3: ASSLSSGSLYEQF
J: TRBJ2-1; V: TRBV30; size: .; CDR3: AWSAQGYEQF
J: TRBJ1-4; V: TRBV6-5; size: .; CDR3: AMDRYNEKLF